The 13 T cell receptor beta chains reported below all come from one sample, sequenced in a study of CD8+ T cells in alopecia areata. cDNA serving as the sequencing template came from extracted, reverse transcribed RNA. Method: immunoSEQ multiplex PCR; TCRdb's copy keeps in-frame clones and lacks some. The data hold about 270,000 clones, with about 60% observed a single time. The treatment: oral pan-JAK inhibitor, 5-10 mg twice daily. The source was CD4+ T cells sorted from blood, collected around week 53, from a patient treated with tofacitinib. Receptors were obtained from a human donor with alopecia areata.

This clone was counted only a few times. For the CDR3, the DNA is TGTGCCAGCAGCTTGGTAGGGGGCAGTCAGCCCCAGCATTTT. Translated, it gives CASSLVGGSQPQHF. The chain carries TRBV11-2 and TRBJ1-5, with 7 bases matching TRBD1. V gave up 3 bases and J gave up 6 bases; unmatched junction bases: 5. This CDR3 has 14 residues. Germline lookup yields CDR1 SGHAT and CDR2 FQNNGV.

The rearrangement joins TRBV10-3 to TRBJ1-1; D is ambiguous. CDR1 is ENHRY and CDR2 is SYGVKD in the germline V gene. Trimming stripped 0 bases from V and 0 bases from J, with 8 bases between. This CDR3 contains 15 residues. The CDR3 coding sequence is TGTGCCATCAGTGAGTCACAGTACCTGAACACTGAAGCTTTCTTT. It translates to CAISESQYLNTEAFF.

This rearrangement joins TRBV9 to TRBJ2-2, with D tentatively TRBD1 (5 bases). The V end was cut by 3 bases, the J end by 4 bases, with 13 bases between. CDR1 and CDR2 from the germline V gene are SGDLS and YYNGEE. The CDR3 extends over 15 amino acids. CDR3 nucleotide sequence: TGTGCCAGCAGCGAGCAGGGTTACGGCACCGGGGAGCTGTTTTTT. Protein product: CASSEQGYGTGELFF.

The chain employs TRBV6-5 and TRBJ2-3, with a possible D match to TRBD1 (5 bases). CDR1 is MNHEY and CDR2 is SVGAGI in the germline V gene. The CDR3 runs to 16 residues. V lost 4 bases and J 4 bases, leaving 18 bases between the germline ends. The CDR3 region has the DNA TGTGCCAGCAGTTCCCTGCCAGGGCTGCGTTCAGATACGCAGTATTTT. It encodes CASSSLPGLRSDTQYF.

The chain combines TRBV29-1 with TRBJ2-4, with D hard to call. This CDR3 region has 13 residues. Germline loops: CDR1 SQVTM, CDR2 ANQGSEA. As DNA, the CDR3 is TGCAGTGCCCGCGTGGTAGCCAAAAACATTCAGTACTTC. It codes for CSARVVAKNIQYF.

This rearrangement joins TRBV5-4 to TRBJ2-5; tentatively, D is TRBD2 (6 bases). This CDR3 is built from 14 residues. Deletions cut 0 bases from V and 5 bases from J, with 11 bases between. Germline V lookup: CDR1 SGHNT, CDR2 YYREEE (reference sequence). The DNA of the CDR3 is TGTGCCAGCAGCTTGGGAGGGACTGGGGAGACCCAGTACTTC. It is translated as CASSLGGTGETQYF.

The chain combines TRBV19 with TRBJ2-4, with D hard to call. The V end was cut by 3 bases, the J end by 7 bases, with 10 bases between. The CDR3 sequence is 13 residues long. The germline V gene has CDR1 LNHDA and CDR2 SQIVND (reference sequence). CDR3 nucleotide sequence: TGTGCCAGTAGTATGGGAAGTCGGAACATTCAGTACTTC. Residues: CASSMGSRNIQYF.

The rearrangement uses TRBV5-1 and TRBJ2-1, with 8 positions matching TRBD2. Germline V CDR1 and CDR2: SGHRS, YFSETQ. The CDR3 runs 16 residues. The V segment lost 6 bases and the J segment 0 bases; nucleotides outside the gene matches: 8. The CDR3 DNA is TGCGCCAGCAACGAGCGGGGGTCGAGCTCCTACAATGAGCAGTTCTTC. It yields the protein CASNERGSSSYNEQFF.

This clone was observed a few times. The chain has TRBV7-2 and TRBJ2-1, with 8 bases aligning to TRBD2. After removal of 3 bases from V and 4 bases from J, the junction contained 5 bases not matched to a gene. CDR3 length: 15 residues. The V gene's germline CDR1 is SGHTA and CDR2 FQGNSA. CDR3 DNA sequence: TGTGCCAGCAGCTTCCCGGCGGGGGGTTACAATGAGCAGTTCTTC. Amino acids: CASSFPAGGYNEQFF.

Only a few counts were recorded for this clone. The CDR3 nucleotides read TGTGCCAGCAGTGACTTGGGGGCTGGGGCCAACGTCCTGACTTTC. Amino acids: CASSDLGAGANVLTF. V usage is TRBV6-1 and J usage is TRBJ2-6; D possibly matches TRBD1 or TRBD2 (5 bases each). The CDR3 is made up of 15 amino acids. Germline V gives CDR1 MNHNS, CDR2 SASEGT. V lost 3 bases and J lost 2, with 8 bases in between.

The genes are TRBV6-1 and TRBJ2-3; TRBD2 agrees at 8 bases. This CDR3 region has 14 residues. Germline CDR1 is MNHNS and CDR2 is SASEGT. J was trimmed by 4 bases and V by 4 bases; bases with no gene match: 4. CDR3 region: CASSAGGAADTQYF. In nucleotides, the CDR3 is TGTGCCAGCAGTGCGGGGGGGGCGGCAGATACGCAGTATTTT.

The gene calls are TRBV7-8 and TRBJ2-7, with D possibly matching TRBD2 (5 bases). V was clipped by 2 bases and J by 2 bases, with 16 bases between them. Germline V gene lookup returns CDR1 SGHVS and CDR2 FQNEAQ. This CDR3 is built from 16 residues. The CDR3 sequence: CASSLRWTATTYEQYF. The CDR3 nucleotides read TGTGCCAGCAGCTTACGTTGGACTGCCACTACCTACGAGCAGTACTTC. Supplemented by reference TRBV7-8 and TRBJ2-7, the full variable domain reads GAGVSQSPRYKVAKRGQDVALRCDPISGHVSLFWYQQALGQGPEFLTYFQNEAQLDKSGLPSDRFFAERPEGSVSTLKIQRTQQEDSAVYLCASSLRWTATTYEQYFGPGTRLTVT.

The rearrangement uses TRBV4-3 and TRBJ2-7; D may be TRBD1 (6 bases). The CDR3 is made up of 16 amino acids. CDR1 and CDR2 from the germline V gene are LGHNA and YSLEER. Trimming stripped 0 bases from V and 6 bases from J, with 18 bases between. The CDR3 DNA sequence: TGCGCCAGCAGCCAAGATCTTCCGGCAGGGGCGGTCGAGCAGTACTTC. This sequence encodes CASSQDLPAGAVEQYF.